This record covers a single TCR beta chain. This clone was seen a single time. No cognate antigen has been identified for it. No per-base quality is available; no much larger clone lies one base away. TCRbeta CDR3 regions were amplified from genomic DNA by means of the immunoSEQ Assay, a bias-controlled multiplex PCR. The study's processing was this. Within the assay, amplification of reference gene primers was used to estimate how many nucleated cells each sample contained. To quantify the absolute abundance of each unique TCRbeta CDR3 rearrangement, sequence reads were collapsed and filtered. For each sample, productive Simpson clonality was calculated as the square root of Simpson's diversity index across productive rearrangements. TCRdb holds this immuneACCESS table with in-frame rearrangements only. Some clones are missing; in checked studies, unresolved V genes explain under half, and the rest has no known cause. V and J calls and clone size are those listed in that table; D and trimming were worked out from the DNA. The sample table lists some 90,000 clones, 70% to 85% of them with a count of one. Jointly, the top ten make up around 9.9% of the sample.

The source of the sample is a study of blood T cell repertoires in COVID-19 (dated by TCRdb to 2020 to 2021). Concerning the study at large: The collaborator samples originated in the United States, Italy and Spain and spanned the acute and convalescent phases of COVID-19. Subjects who had been exposed to COVID-19, were actively infected with it, or had recovered from it provided the deeply sampled blood TCRbeta repertoires that made up the dataset. Nearly every sample came with metadata listing a de-identified subject ID, COVID-19 status, age in years and sex. Samples were obtained from the ongoing ImmuneRACE study (first 160 participants) and from over 1,000 subjects provided by 6 global collaborators. HLA class I and class II types, where available, came from metadata supplied by the sample provider rather than from assay-based typing. The repertoires were released in a freely available public database meant as a resource for research on the immune response to SARS-CoV-2. The material from the prospective study consisted of cDNA or gDNA derived from T cells, B-cell-depleted T cells, or PBMCs. The full study reports these points: The quantity of clinical and demographic metadata differed by source and by participant and was supplied without curation.

The germline V gene encodes CDR1 MNHEY and CDR2 SMNVEV (reference sequence). Between the V and J ends, shortened by 4 bases and 3 bases respectively, the junction contains 16 bases. The CDR3 has 16 amino acids, counting the end cysteine and phenylalanine. Only the CDR3 part of the read is kept: 48 bases, read in frame from the first base. Collaborating institutions collected whole blood in K2EDTA tubes following their own protocols. For TCRbeta analysis, collaborators shipped samples as frozen whole blood, isolated PBMCs, or DNA extracted from either of those sample types. The receptor comes from a man between 65 and 79 years old with active or convalescent COVID-19. The rearrangement joined TRBV27 to TRBJ2-1; the D gene remains uncertain. The material sequenced was peripheral blood. The DNA reads as follows: TGTGCCAGCAGTTCCACGACTCCTCATGGCTACAATGAGCAGTTCTTC. This translates into CASSSTTPHGYNEQFF.